This TCR beta chain is drawn from a study of molecular identifiers for immune sequencing clone quantification (dated by TCRdb to the late 2010s). About the full investigation: For a replicate experiment, RNA from roughly 20,000 or 100,000 naive CD8 T cells was divided into five aliquots, and four of the five aliquots were sequenced. This methods study benchmarked molecular-identifier clustering-based TCR repertoire sequencing (MIDCIRS) and TCR RNA copy counting, using CD8 T cells to do so. The paper's findings and limits, for the study overall: Without barcode sub-clustering, chimeric consensus sequences inflated TCR diversity; chimeras reached as high as 47%. In CMV-specific effector cells, over 98% of molecules were held by clones above 20 RNA copies, whereas under 1% of molecules were held by such clones in naive cells. Highly expanded clone sizes could be underestimated if identical TCR molecules share a barcode. Spiked-in Jurkat TCR RNA (approximately eleven copies' worth), which is not part of the donor repertoire, was contained in the naive libraries. A single cell's worth of spiked-in Jurkat TCR RNA was reported detectable even among some 920,000 naive CD8 T cells. Around 2.9 recovered TCR RNA copies per cell were obtained by modeling, versus around 10 by digital PCR, implying a capture efficiency of 30% to 35%.

Many counts were recorded for this clonotype. Its antigen target is currently unknown. Per-nucleotide qualities are absent, and no much larger clonotype sits a single base away. Trimming at the junction amounts to 2 bases on V and 3 bases on J, and the germline ends lie 8 bases apart. In the germline V gene (reference sequence), CDR1 corresponds to GTSNPN and CDR2 to SVGIG. The CDR3 runs 12 residues from the cysteine to the phenylalanine. Only the CDR3 DNA is retained, 36 bases long and in frame from the first base. Library preparation used PCR. Sequencing instrument: NextSeq 500. Preparation of bulk TCR libraries followed a previously described approach, with the TCR primers listed in Table S5. Purification of total RNA was performed with the Qiagen AllPrep DNA/RNA kit. Before analysis, reads from multiple sequencing runs of the same library were pooled. From the authors' description of their analysis: Only reads with exact TCR constant sequence were kept, trimmed to 150 nt, and grouped by their 12-nt molecular barcodes. Reads in each barcode group were sub-clustered using a 15% Levenshtein threshold, and a quality-weighted consensus sequence was built for each RNA molecule. Non-functional sequences were removed, as were lower-count sequences one edit away from another. On the basis of fitting two negative binomial distributions, barcode sub-clusters with fewer than 20% of the maximum read count were discarded. TCRdb reprocessing: public reads trimmed at Q25 with fastp, clones called with MiXCR, in-frame beta chains kept. Rows merge per CDR3 protein into single entries with the most common DNA and genes. The V and J calls shown here were made by TCRdb, not taken from the authors' results. In all, the sample holds about 330,000 distinct CDR3 sequences, and roughly 24% of those were seen once. Of the sample, approximately 0.74% is held by the ten largest clones.

Libraries of naive CD8 T cells were built from approximately 22,000 to 940,000 sorted cells, with 10%, 30% or 50% of the purified RNA used. On a BD FACSAria II, naive CD8 T cells were FACS-sorted as CD8+CD4-CCR7+CD45RA+ and collected into RLT Plus buffer. Detection sensitivity was tested by spiking Jurkat RNA equal to roughly ten TCR copies' worth into samples containing 20,000-1,000,000 naive CD8 T cells. Enrichment of CD8 T cells was performed with RosetteSep CD8+ T Cell Enrichment Cocktail and Ficoll-Paque, after which ACK red cell lysis was carried out. Material for sequencing was naive CD8+ T cells from blood, with Jurkat cell RNA spiked in. Read against the paper, the sample's cell subset or site label means: FACS-sorted CD8+CD4-CCR7+CD45RA+ naive T cells. The sequence came from a human donor in good health. Some libraries in this study had Jurkat cell RNA spiked in. In this chain, TRBV30 is recombined with TRBJ2-7; the D gene lacks a confident call. In nucleotides, the sequence is TGTGCCTGGAGTAAGGAGAGCTACGAGCAGTACTTC. Translated, it gives CAWSKESYEQYF. The CDR3 plus the reference TRBV30 and TRBJ2-7 genes for the other parts give the full variable domain: SQTIHQWPATLVQPVGSPLSLECTVEGTSNPNLYWYRQAAGRGLQLLFYSVGIGQISSEVPQNLSASRPQDRQFILSSKKLLLSDSGFYLCAWSKESYEQYFGPGTRLTVT.